This note documents a single T cell receptor (beta chain) sequence. Its cognate antigen is unknown. This specimen comes from a study of cytomegalovirus exposure and HLA in healthy donors. For the study at large: The same platform as the roughly 700 first-cohort repertoires was used for the 95 to 150 validation repertoires, a later analysis reported.

The study, taken as a whole, reports: Many donors carried some public TCRs, although rarity characterized most TCR sequences. Both high specificity and high sensitivity reportedly marked the classifier's diagnosis of cytomegalovirus status.

The CDR3 runs 15 residues. The trim removed 4 bases at V and 2 bases at J, leaving 1 base unmatched. CDR1 and CDR2 (germline): SGHRS, YFSETQ. Clones were sequenced by immunoSEQ multiplex PCR, and TCRdb holds only the in-frame ones, with some missing. The sample lists 200,000 to 250,000 clones, roughly 83% seen once, with around 15% in the top ten. Material: PBMCs. The sequence came from a woman younger than 45 in good health and CMV-seropositive. The rearrangement links TRBV5-1 to TRBJ1-3, with 12 bases matching TRBD1. Here the CDR3 reads CASSRDRGPGNTIYF. The CDR3 DNA is TGCGCCAGCAGCAGGGACAGGGGGCCTGGAAACACCATATATTTT.